This T cell receptor (beta chain) stems from a study of Ad26.COV2.S vaccination and SARS-CoV-2 variants. Clones were read by immunoSEQ multiplex PCR, and TCRdb kept only the in-frame ones, dropping some. The data show about 280,000 clones, with around 87% seen just once and under 4% held by the top ten. Points from the study as a whole: Recipients of vaccine and of placebo showed similar breadth of their non-spike TCR repertoires.

The CDR3 has 17 amino acids. Concerning this clone itself: The antigen is unknown.

Treatment given: roughly 18 received Ad26.COV2.S at low or high dose, single or two shots; about 5 received placebo; per-sample allocation not given. Day 63 following the first vaccine or placebo injection was when the samples were taken. The clonotype was recovered from a person aged 18-65 years who received the Ad26.COV2.S COVID-19 vaccine or a placebo. This chain joins TRBV1 and TRBJ2-3; the table's D call of TRBD2 was not tested on the DNA. TRBV1 represents a pseudogene. The sample consisted of peripheral blood, taken in a trial of Ad26.COV2.S vaccine versus placebo. The CDR3 DNA is TGCACCAGCAGCCAGAGCGGAGGGGTTCTGGAGGTAGATACGCAGTATTTT. Encoded protein: CTSSQSGGVLEVDTQYF.